This T cell receptor beta chain was profiled in a study of blood T cell repertoires in COVID-19. Study-level background: Whether acute or convalescent, the COVID-19 samples came from the United States, Italy and Spain.

The table came from immunoSEQ multiplex PCR; TCRdb's copy has only in-frame clones and leaves some out. The sample comprises 350,000 to 450,000 clones, more than 70% of which are singletons, and less than 2.5% rests with the top ten. Per the germline V gene, CDR1 is ENHRY and CDR2 is SYGVKD. CDR3 length equals 16 residues. Ages ranged from 18 to 89 years, with residence in approximately 23 US areas. Cohort allocation depended upon clinical history that participants reported. The sample consisted of PBMCs or T cells enriched from blood (not recorded which). The rearrangement joins TRBV10-3 to TRBJ2-1; TRBD2 matches 7 bases. This sequence was found in a man aged 35-49 years in a cohort exposed to, infected with or recovered from COVID-19 (not recorded which). The DNA for the CDR3 is TGTGGCCATCACAAAGGAACGGGAGGTTCCTACAATGAGCAGTTCTTC. It encodes CGHHKGTGGSYNEQFF.